Below are 9 T cell receptor beta chains sequenced from a single sample in a study of identical twins. TCRdb analysed the 5' RACE reads with MiXCR anew, one entry per CDR3 protein. The sample has hundreds of thousands of distinct CDR3 sequences, about 20% seen once. A further study also used this sample, focusing on T cells expressing NK-cell markers.

The material sequenced was PBMCs. The receptors were gathered from a woman younger than 30 in good health.

This clonotype was detected a few times. The chain recombines TRBV29-1 with TRBJ2-1; 11 nucleotides agree with TRBD2. Per germline, CDR1 SQVTM and CDR2 ANQGSEA. J was trimmed by 7 bases and V by 4 bases; bases with no gene match: 9. The CDR3 totals 15 residues. The CDR3 loop reads CSVAGTSGGGNEQFF. The DNA of the CDR3 is TGCAGCGTTGCCGGGACTAGCGGAGGGGGGAATGAGCAGTTCTTC.

A few counts support this clonotype. The genes are TRBV25-1 and TRBJ1-2; no definite D call. CDR3 size: 11 residues. The germline V gene has CDR1 MGHDK and CDR2 SYGVNS. With 3 bases removed from V and 6 bases from J, the gap between germline ends came to 5 bases. CDR3 nucleotides: TGTGCCAGCAGTGACTTTAATGGCTACACCTTC. This codes for CASSDFNGYTF.

This clonotype has only a few counts. The rearrangement joins TRBV7-2 to TRBJ2-7; the match to TRBD2 covers 11 bases. Per germline, CDR1 SGHTA and CDR2 FQGNSA. This CDR3 spans 16 amino acids. V lost 4 bases and J lost 7; bases outside the gene matches: 12. CDR3 loop: CASSSYGTSGLPEQYF. As DNA, the CDR3 is TGTGCCAGCAGCTCTTACGGGACTAGCGGACTCCCGGAGCAGTACTTC.

This clonotype has a handful of counts. This chain connects TRBV6-1 to TRBJ2-6, with 8 nucleotides matching TRBD1. Germline V CDR1 and CDR2: MNHNS, SASEGT. Unmatched junction bases numbered 8, after V lost 7 bases and J lost 0 bases. There are 17 residues in the CDR3. CDR3 nucleotides: TGTGCCAGCACTCTCGGACAGGGATACTCTGGGGCCAACGTCCTGACTTTC. It specifies CASTLGQGYSGANVLTF.

This clonotype was seen a few times. V and J are TRBV5-6 and TRBJ2-5; 9 bases align to TRBD1. Germline V lookup: CDR1 SGHDT, CDR2 YYEEEE. CDR3 length equals 16 residues. V dropped 4 bases and J dropped 5; count of bases not matched to a gene: 12. In DNA, the CDR3 is TGTGCCAGCAGCAAAACTCCGGGACAGGGATCCGAGACCCAGTACTTC. This codes for CASSKTPGQGSETQYF.

The rearrangement uses TRBV20-1 and TRBJ2-5; 8 bases align to TRBD2. This CDR3 region has 13 residues. V was pared by 0 bases and J by 9 bases, with 6 bases of the junction left unmatched. Germline CDR1 DFQATT, CDR2 SNEGSKA (reference sequence). This CDR3 is CSARDLIGGAQYF. The CDR3 DNA follows: TGCAGTGCTAGAGATCTTATCGGGGGGGCCCAGTACTTC.

This clonotype has a handful of counts. The chain has TRBV7-2 and TRBJ2-5; 8 nucleotides line up with TRBD2. The CDR3 covers 15 residues. V dropped 5 bases and J dropped 6; count of bases not matched to a gene: 11. Germline CDR1 and CDR2: SGHTA and FQGNSA. The CDR3 bases are TGTGCCAGCAGCCCTTGGCGGCGGGAGGTGAAGACCCAGTACTTC. The encoded protein is CASSPWRREVKTQYF.

This clonotype was picked up a small number of times. The rearrangement links TRBV10-3 to TRBJ2-3; D is perhaps TRBD1 or TRBD2 (5 bases each). The CDR3 is made up of 17 amino acids. Between the trimmed V and J ends, which lost 0 bases and 0 bases, there was a span of 13 bases. Germline values: CDR1 ENHRY, CDR2 SYGVKD. CDR3 region: CAISESDDGASTDTQYF. The CDR3 DNA reads as TGTGCCATCAGTGAGTCAGATGACGGGGCCAGCACAGATACGCAGTATTTT.

The rearrangement uses TRBV11-2 and TRBJ2-1; 11 nucleotides line up with TRBD1. CDR3 length equals 14 residues. The V gene's germline CDR1 is SGHAT and CDR2 FQNNGV. Trimming at V came to 5 bases and at J to 7 bases, leaving 4 bases not matched to a gene. The CDR3 loop is CASSQGQGANEQFF. The CDR3 DNA reads TGTGCCAGCAGCCAAGGACAGGGGGCAAATGAGCAGTTCTTC.